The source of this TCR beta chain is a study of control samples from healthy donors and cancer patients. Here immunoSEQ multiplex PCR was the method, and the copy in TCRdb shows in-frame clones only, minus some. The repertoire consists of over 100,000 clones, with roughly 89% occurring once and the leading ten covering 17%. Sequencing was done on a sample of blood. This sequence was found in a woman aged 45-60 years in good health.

The DNA for the CDR3 is TGTGCCAGCAGCTATGGGACAGGGACCTACGAGCAGTACTTC. This sequence encodes CASSYGTGTYEQYF. The V and J genes are TRBV11-2 and TRBJ2-7, with 9 bases lining up with TRBD1. Trimming removed 4 bases from V and 2 bases from J; junction bases left unmatched: 3. CDR1 is SGHAT and CDR2 is FQNNGV in the germline V gene. CDR3 length: 14 residues.